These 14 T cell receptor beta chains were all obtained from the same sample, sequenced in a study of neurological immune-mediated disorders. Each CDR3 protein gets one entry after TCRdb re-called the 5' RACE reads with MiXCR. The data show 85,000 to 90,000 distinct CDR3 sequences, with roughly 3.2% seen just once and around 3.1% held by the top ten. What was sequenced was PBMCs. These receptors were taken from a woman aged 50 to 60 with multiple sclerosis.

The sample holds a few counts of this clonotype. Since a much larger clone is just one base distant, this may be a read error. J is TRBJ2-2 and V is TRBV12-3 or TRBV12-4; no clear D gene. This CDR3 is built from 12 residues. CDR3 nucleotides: TGTGACAGCAGGTTGGCCACCGGGGAGCTGTTTTTT. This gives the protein CDSRLATGELFF.

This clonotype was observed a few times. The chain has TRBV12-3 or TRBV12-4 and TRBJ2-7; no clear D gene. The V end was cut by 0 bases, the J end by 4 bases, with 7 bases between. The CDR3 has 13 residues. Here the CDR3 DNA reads TGTGCCAGCAGTTTAGCCGTGGGGTACGAGCAGTACTTC. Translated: CASSLAVGYEQYF.

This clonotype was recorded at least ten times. As DNA, the CDR3 is TGCAGTGCCCCCTTGGGGGGGGTCAATCAGCCCCAGCATTTT. Translating it yields CSAPLGGVNQPQHF. V usage is TRBV20-1 and J usage is TRBJ1-5; TRBD1 might be the D (5 bases). Germline V lookup: CDR1 DFQATT, CDR2 SNEGSKA (reference sequence). The CDR3 totals 14 residues. Deletions cut 6 bases from V and 3 bases from J, with 15 bases between.

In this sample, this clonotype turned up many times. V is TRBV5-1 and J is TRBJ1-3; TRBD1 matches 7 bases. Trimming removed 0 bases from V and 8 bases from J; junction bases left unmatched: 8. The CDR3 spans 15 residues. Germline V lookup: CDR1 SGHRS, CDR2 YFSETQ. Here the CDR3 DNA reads TGCGCCAGCAGCTTGGACGGGACAGAGGTAGACACCATATATTTT. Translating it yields CASSLDGTEVDTIYF.

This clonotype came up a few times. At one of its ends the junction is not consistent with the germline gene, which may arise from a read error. CDR3 sequence (DNA): TGTGCCAGCAGGAGCGGAGCGGGCGCCGGGGCGCTGTTTTTT. The encoded protein is CASRSGAGAGALFF. The chain is built from TRBV12-3 or TRBV12-4 and TRBJ2-2; possibly TRBD2 for D (6 bases). The CDR3 runs to 14 residues.

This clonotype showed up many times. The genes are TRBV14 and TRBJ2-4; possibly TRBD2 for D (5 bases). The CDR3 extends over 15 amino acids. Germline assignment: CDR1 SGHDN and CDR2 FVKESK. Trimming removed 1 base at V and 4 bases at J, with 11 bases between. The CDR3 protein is CASSQVSGMKNIQYF. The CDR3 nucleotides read TGTGCCAGCAGCCAAGTATCGGGGATGAAAAACATTCAGTACTTC.

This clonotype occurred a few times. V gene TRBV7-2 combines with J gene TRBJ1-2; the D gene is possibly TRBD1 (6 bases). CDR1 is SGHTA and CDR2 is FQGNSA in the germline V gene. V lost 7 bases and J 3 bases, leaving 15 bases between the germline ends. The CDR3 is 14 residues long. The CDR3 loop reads CASISGRGDYGYTF. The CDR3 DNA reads TGTGCCAGCATTAGCGGGAGGGGGGACTATGGCTACACCTTC.

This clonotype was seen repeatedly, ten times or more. The CDR3 sequence is CASTGGRSSYEQYF. The CDR3 region has the DNA TGCGCCAGCACTGGGGGGCGGTCCTCCTACGAGCAGTACTTC. This sequence joins TRBV5-1 and TRBJ2-7, with D tentatively TRBD1 or TRBD2 (6 bases each). From germline, CDR1 is SGHRS and CDR2 YFSETQ. The CDR3 loop spans 14 amino acids. Between the trimmed V and J ends, which lost 6 bases and 0 bases, there was a span of 13 bases.

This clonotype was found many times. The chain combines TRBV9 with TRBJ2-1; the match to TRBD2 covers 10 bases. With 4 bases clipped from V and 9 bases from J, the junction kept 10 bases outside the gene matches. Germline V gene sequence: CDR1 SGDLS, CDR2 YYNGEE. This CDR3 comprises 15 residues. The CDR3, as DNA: TGTGCCAGCAGCTCCCGAGCGGGGGGGACTGGTGAGCAGTTCTTC. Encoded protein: CASSSRAGGTGEQFF.

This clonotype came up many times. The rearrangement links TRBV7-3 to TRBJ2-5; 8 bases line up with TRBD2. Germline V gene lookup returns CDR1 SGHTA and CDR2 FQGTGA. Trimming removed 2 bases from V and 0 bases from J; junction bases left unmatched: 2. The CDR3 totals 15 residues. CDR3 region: CASSLAGGYQETQYF. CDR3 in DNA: TGTGCCAGCAGCTTAGCGGGGGGATACCAAGAGACCCAGTACTTC.

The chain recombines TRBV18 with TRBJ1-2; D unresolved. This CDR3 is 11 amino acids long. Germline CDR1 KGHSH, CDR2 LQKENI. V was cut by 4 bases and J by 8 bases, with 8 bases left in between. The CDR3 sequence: CASSQKRGYTF. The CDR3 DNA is TGTGCCAGCTCACAAAAACGAGGCTACACCTTC. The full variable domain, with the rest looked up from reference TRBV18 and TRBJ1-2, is NAGVMQNPRHLVRRRGQEARLRCSPMKGHSHVYWYRQLPEEGLKFMVYLQKENIIDESGMPKERFSAEFPKEGPSILRIQQVVRGDSAAYFCASSQKRGYTFGSGTRLTVV.

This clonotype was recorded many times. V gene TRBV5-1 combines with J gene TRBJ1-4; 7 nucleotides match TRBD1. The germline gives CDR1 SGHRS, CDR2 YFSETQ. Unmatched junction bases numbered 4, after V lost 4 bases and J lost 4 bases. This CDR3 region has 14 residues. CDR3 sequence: CASSKGQNNEKLFF. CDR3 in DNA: TGCGCCAGCAGCAAGGGACAGAATAATGAAAAACTGTTTTTT. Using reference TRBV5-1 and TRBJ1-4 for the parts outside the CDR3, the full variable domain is KAGVTQTPRYLIKTRGQQVTLSCSPISGHRSVSWYQQTPGQGLQFLFEYFSETQRNKGNFPGRFSGRQFSNSRSEMNVSTLELGDSALYLCASSKGQNNEKLFFGSGTQLSVL.

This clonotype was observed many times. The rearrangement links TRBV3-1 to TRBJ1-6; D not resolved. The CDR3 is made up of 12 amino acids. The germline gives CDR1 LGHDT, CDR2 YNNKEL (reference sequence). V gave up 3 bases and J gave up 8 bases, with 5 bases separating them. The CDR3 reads CASSHADSPLHF. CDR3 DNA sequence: TGTGCCAGCAGCCACGCTGATTCACCCCTCCACTTT.

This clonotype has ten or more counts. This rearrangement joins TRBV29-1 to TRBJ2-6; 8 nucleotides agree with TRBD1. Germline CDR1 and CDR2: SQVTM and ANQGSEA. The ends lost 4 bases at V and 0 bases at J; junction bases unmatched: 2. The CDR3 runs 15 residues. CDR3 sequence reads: CSVAQGASGANVLTF. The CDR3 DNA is TGCAGCGTTGCCCAGGGGGCCTCTGGGGCCAACGTCCTGACTTTC.